The 22 T cell receptor beta chains presented below share a single source sample, sequenced in a study of T cells in tuberculosis. Here immunoSEQ multiplex PCR was the method, and the copy in TCRdb shows in-frame clones only, minus some. This table has fewer than 40,000 clones, around 97% appearing once. The sample was PBMCs. The receptors stem from a donor between 10 and 29 years old with latent tuberculosis or without tuberculosis infection.

The chain joins TRBV10-3 to TRBJ1-5; 11 bases align to TRBD1. The CDR3 runs to 17 residues. The ends lost 0 bases at V and 1 base at J; junction bases unmatched: 2. CDR1 and CDR2 from the germline V gene are ENHRY and SYGVKD. This CDR3 reads CAISESGQGVSNQPQHF. CDR3 in DNA: TGTGCCATCAGTGAGTCGGGACAGGGGGTGAGCAATCAGCCCCAGCATTTT.

The gene calls are TRBV7-3 and TRBJ1-2; TRBD1 matches at 8 bases. This CDR3 has 16 residues. Trimming at V came to 5 bases and at J to 3 bases, leaving 11 bases not matched to a gene. The germline CDR1 and CDR2 sequences are SGHTA and FQGTGA. In DNA, the CDR3 is TGTGCCAGCAGCCCTAAGGGACAGGACTCCCACTATGGCTACACCTTC. Amino acid sequence: CASSPKGQDSHYGYTF.

This chain uses TRBV30 with TRBJ2-7, with 9 positions matching TRBD1. Germline CDR1 GTSNPN, CDR2 SVGIG (reference sequence). After removal of 8 bases from V and 4 bases from J, the junction contained 12 bases not matched to a gene. The CDR3 runs to 14 residues. CDR3 DNA: TGTGCCGGCCTTGGGACAGGGAGGTTATACGAGCAGTACTTC. Its translation is CAGLGTGRLYEQYF.

The V and J genes are TRBV2 and TRBJ1-5, with D unclear. Trimming took off 2 bases at V and 3 bases at J, with 14 bases between the two ends. Looked up from germline, CDR1 is SNHLY and CDR2 is FYNNEI. The CDR3 runs 16 residues. This chain's CDR3 is CASSERGSVNNQPQHF. CDR3 nucleotides: TGTGCCAGCAGTGAAAGAGGATCTGTCAACAATCAGCCCCAGCATTTT.

This clone appeared once. V is TRBV4-2 and J is TRBJ2-1; 12 bases fit TRBD2. V was pared by 1 base and J by 4 bases, with 2 bases of the junction left unmatched. This CDR3 spans 16 amino acids. Germline V gene sequence: CDR1 LGHNA, CDR2 YNFKEQ. As DNA, the CDR3 is TGTGCCAGCAGCCAAGCGACTAGCGGGAGTTACAATGAGCAGTTCTTC. It is translated as CASSQATSGSYNEQFF.

This chain uses TRBV23-1 with TRBJ2-2, with D hard to call. TRBV23-1 belongs to the ORF category, with a function that is uncertain. The CDR3 has 14 residues. Between the trimmed V and J ends, which lost 3 bases and 6 bases, there was a span of 11 bases. The CDR3 coding sequence is TGCGCCAGCAGTCAGCCCCTTTGGCCCGGGGAGCTGTTTTTT. It yields the protein CASSQPLWPGELFF.

A single count supports this clone. The chain has TRBV5-1 and TRBJ2-2; TRBD1 matches 7 bases. V lost 3 bases to trimming and J lost 1 base; unmatched junction nucleotides: 3. The germline V gene has CDR1 SGHRS and CDR2 YFSETQ. This CDR3 is built from 15 residues. The CDR3 loop is CASSWDSGNTGELFF. CDR3 nucleotides: TGCGCCAGCAGCTGGGACAGTGGGAACACCGGGGAGCTGTTTTTT.

The rearrangement uses TRBV7-6 and TRBJ2-5; D not resolved. The V and J ends lost 2 bases and 9 bases respectively, with 13 bases between them. The length of the CDR3 is 13 residues. Germline-derived CDR1 and CDR2 are SGHVS and FNYEAQ. The CDR3 bases are TGTGCCAGCAGCTTACACGCGGCCGTGGCCCAGTACTTC. It specifies CASSLHAAVAQYF.

J is TRBJ2-7 and V is TRBV27, with D possibly being TRBD1 (6 bases). The CDR3 runs 13 residues. V lost 5 bases to trimming and J lost 3 bases, with 11 bases between them. Germline CDR1 and CDR2: MNHEY and SMNVEV (reference sequence). CDR3 residues: CASSGWGLYEQYF. The CDR3 bases are TGTGCCAGCAGTGGTTGGGGGCTCTACGAGCAGTACTTC.

This chain links TRBV4-2 with TRBJ1-3, with D uncertain. CDR3 length: 15 residues. Germline CDR1 reads LGHNA; CDR2 reads YNFKEQ. Trimming removed 3 bases from V and 0 bases from J, with 9 bases in between. CDR3 region: CASSHLGPSGNTIYF. CDR3 nucleotides: TGTGCCAGCAGCCATCTAGGCCCCTCTGGAAACACCATATATTTT.

This clone is a singleton in its sample. The rearrangement links TRBV10-3 to TRBJ2-7; D remains unclear. Germline V gene data show CDR1 as ENHRY and CDR2 as SYGVKD. This CDR3 is 13 amino acids long. V dropped 4 bases and J dropped 0 bases, with 7 bases sitting between them. The CDR3 DNA follows: TGTGCCATCAGTGGGGCAGGCTCCTACGAGCAGTACTTC. Translated: CAISGAGSYEQYF.

The rearrangement joins TRBV5-1 to TRBJ1-2; 7 nucleotides agree with TRBD1. V lost 5 bases and J lost 5; bases outside the gene matches: 12. The germline V gene has CDR1 SGHRS and CDR2 YFSETQ. The length of the CDR3 is 15 residues. CDR3 sequence reads: CASSPTGTATYGYTF. CDR3 in DNA: TGCGCCAGCAGTCCAACCGGGACAGCTACATATGGCTACACCTTC.

V is TRBV6-5 and J is TRBJ1-1; TRBD1 aligns across 11 bases. Germline CDR1 MNHEY, CDR2 SVGAGI. Trimming at V came to 5 bases and at J to 1 base, leaving 3 bases not matched to a gene. CDR3 length equals 15 residues. Written as DNA, the CDR3 is TGTGCCAGCAGTACGGACAGGGGGCCGAACACTGAAGCTTTCTTT. Its translation: CASSTDRGPNTEAFF.

The CDR3 sequence: CASSPEGEQFF. The CDR3 DNA reads TGTGCCAGCTCACCTGAGGGTGAGCAGTTCTTC. The rearrangement links TRBV18 to TRBJ2-1, with D tentatively TRBD2 (5 bases). Germline V CDR1 and CDR2: KGHSH, LQKENI. The CDR3 extends over 11 amino acids. The V gene lost 3 bases and the J gene lost 9 bases, with 6 bases spanning the gap.

The chain joins TRBV18 to TRBJ2-3, with 8 bases lining up with TRBD1. Trimming removed 3 bases from V and 4 bases from J; junction bases left unmatched: 3. Germline V CDR1 and CDR2: KGHSH, LQKENI. The CDR3 is made up of 14 amino acids. The CDR3: CASSPDRGSDTQYF. In DNA, the CDR3 is TGTGCCAGCTCACCCGACAGGGGCTCAGATACGCAGTATTTT.

This clone is a singleton in its sample. The chain couples TRBV19 to TRBJ2-7, with a weak D call TRBD2 (6 bases). CDR1 and CDR2 from the germline V gene are LNHDA and SQIVND (reference sequence). V dropped 5 bases and J dropped 1 base, with 18 bases sitting between them. This CDR3 contains 16 residues. CDR3 DNA sequence: TGTGCCAGTAGTCCCCGGGCGGGTAGCGGATCCTACGAGCAGTACTTC. It codes for CASSPRAGSGSYEQYF.

The chain couples TRBV7-9 to TRBJ2-5; 9 bases map to TRBD2. The germline V gene encodes CDR1 SEHNR and CDR2 FQNEAQ (reference sequence). This CDR3 is built from 15 residues. V was clipped by 2 bases and J by 4 bases; unmatched bases: 5. CDR3 in amino acids: CASSLFSGRSETQYF. CDR3 sequence (DNA): TGTGCCAGCAGCTTATTTAGCGGGAGATCAGAGACCCAGTACTTC.

The chain joins TRBV4-1 to TRBJ2-1, with TRBD2 matching 7 bases. Germline loops: CDR1 MGHRA, CDR2 YSYEKL. The CDR3 runs 16 residues. V dropped 0 bases and J dropped 2; count of bases not matched to a gene: 4. For the CDR3, the DNA is TGCGCCAGCAGCCAAGACGGCGGGAGTACCTACAATGAGCAGTTCTTC. This codes for CASSQDGGSTYNEQFF.

The chain carries TRBV2 and TRBJ1-1, with TRBD1 identical over 7 bases. CDR1 is SNHLY and CDR2 is FYNNEI in the germline V gene. Trimming cost V 4 bases and J 5 bases; bases outside gene matches: 4. This CDR3 is 13 amino acids long. The CDR3 DNA follows: TGTGCCAGCAGTGGACAGGGTGGGACTGAAGCTTTCTTT. Encoded protein: CASSGQGGTEAFF.

This clone was detected only once. The J gene is TRBJ1-3, the V gene TRBV19, with D perhaps TRBD1 (5 bases). This CDR3 contains 15 residues. V dropped 6 bases and J dropped 0 bases, with 12 bases sitting between them. CDR1 is LNHDA and CDR2 is SQIVND in the germline V gene (reference sequence). CDR3 region: CASSQSGISGNTIYF. In DNA, the CDR3 is TGTGCCAGTAGCCAATCAGGGATCTCTGGAAACACCATATATTTT.

The chain uses TRBV30 and TRBJ2-7; a possible D gene is TRBD1 (6 bases). V lost 5 bases to trimming and J lost 3 bases, with 11 bases between them. The CDR3 length is 12 residues. Germline V lookup: CDR1 GTSNPN, CDR2 SVGIG (reference sequence). Written as DNA, the CDR3 is TGTGCCTGGGGATACAGGGTCTACGAGCAGTACTTC. Translating gives CAWGYRVYEQYF.

The rearrangement uses TRBV11-3 and TRBJ2-7, with 7 bases aligning to TRBD1. V lost 2 bases, J lost 6 bases, and 7 bases stayed unmatched. The CDR3 covers 14 residues. Germline values: CDR1 SGHNT, CDR2 YENEEA. CDR3 coding DNA: TGTGCCAGCAGCTTAAGGGGGCGAAGATCCGAGCAGTACTTC. Encoded protein: CASSLRGRRSEQYF.